This TCR beta chain was documented in a study of quantifying T cell responses using KT2 cells. Whole-study context: TCR alpha and beta constant-region primers primed reverse transcription of RNA. Estimated efficiency of the T4 ligation step was above 8.5% under optimum conditions.

This clonotype was found many times. The V end was cut by 0 bases, the J end by 6 bases, with 13 bases between. This CDR3 is built from 15 residues. Germline values: CDR1 LGHDT, CDR2 YNNKEL (reference sequence). An oligo carrying a UMI was ligated to the cDNA 3' end. The first PCR ran roughly 4 cycles with an equimolar RC1.1 and RC1.2 beta primer mix. Starting with the second PCR, alpha and beta TCR chains went through separate processing. One entry per CDR3 protein results from TCRdb running MiXCR on the UMI-ligation and nested PCR reads. The sample holds about 30,000 distinct CDR3 sequences, 6% to 9.5% seen once. Unfractionated PBMC were spiked with known numbers of KT2 clone cells.

Sequencing input: PBMCs spiked with cells of the T cell clone KT2. The chain is built from TRBV3-1 and TRBJ2-3; D is perhaps TRBD2 (7 bases). The sequence came from a human donor. CDR3 DNA: TGTGCCAGCAGCCAAGAGGCGGGGGCCTTGGATACGCAGTATTTT. Amino acids: CASSQEAGALDTQYF.